A single sample gave rise to the 16 T cell receptor beta chains below, sequenced in a study of T cell repertoires in cytomegalovirus infection. Their recognized antigens are unknown. TCRdb re-called the reads through MiXCR, storing one row per CDR3 protein. The repertoire holds about 400,000 distinct CDR3 sequences, with approximately 30% as singletons. The specimen was cultured PBMCs, collected from culture after CMV antigen stimulation. These TCRs come from a human donor in good health (CMV status not recorded). Some clones in this sample may be carry-over from other donors' samples.

The chain couples TRBV5-1 to TRBJ2-5, with 12 bases identical to TRBD2. The CDR3 sequence is 18 residues long. CDR1 and CDR2 (germline): SGHRS, YFSETQ. The V gene end was trimmed by 0 bases and the J gene end by 1 base; junction bases not matched to a gene: 7. The CDR3 bases are TGCGCCAGCAGCTTGGCCCCACTAGCGGGAGGCATCCAAGAGACCCAGTACTTC. It yields the protein CASSLAPLAGGIQETQYF.

There are a few counts of this clonotype. One end of the junction fails to match germline, which may point to a read error. The chain has TRBV6-2 or TRBV6-3 and TRBJ2-5; the match to TRBD2 covers 14 bases. Germline V CDR1 and CDR2: MNHEY, SVGEGT. The CDR3 is made up of 18 amino acids. The DNA for the CDR3 is TGTGCCAGCCGGAGACCCGAGGGACTAGCGGGAGTACAAGAGACCCAGTATTTC. Its protein is CASRRPEGLAGVQETQYF.

In its sample, this clonotype was seen a few times. The chain couples TRBV7-9 to TRBJ1-2; D may be TRBD1 (5 bases). V lost 5 bases to trimming and J lost 8 bases, with 18 bases between them. In germline, CDR1 is SEHNR, CDR2 FQNEAQ (reference sequence). CDR3 size: 14 residues. In DNA form, the CDR3 reads TGTGCCAGCAGCCTTCGGACGGGACTTCGGGGCTACACCTTC. It encodes CASSLRTGLRGYTF.

The gene calls are TRBV19 and TRBJ2-3, with D uncertain. V was shortened by 7 bases and J by 1 base, with 15 bases between the two germline ends. Germline CDR1 and CDR2: LNHDA and SQIVND (reference sequence). The CDR3 spans 15 residues. The CDR3 reads CASKGVEFGTDTQYF. Written as DNA, the CDR3 is TGTGCCAGTAAGGGCGTGGAGTTCGGCACAGATACGCAGTATTTT. Full variable domain (rest looked up from reference TRBV19 and TRBJ2-3): DGGITQSPKYLFRKEGQNVTLSCEQNLNHDAMYWYRQDPGQGLRLIYYSQIVNDFQKGDIAEGYSVSREKKESFPLTVTSAQKNPTAFYLCASKGVEFGTDTQYFGPGTRLTVL.

The chain employs TRBV27 and TRBJ2-7, with D perhaps matching TRBD1 or TRBD2 (5 bases each). CDR3 size: 14 residues. Trimming stripped 4 bases from V and 7 bases from J, with 17 bases between. Germline values: CDR1 MNHEY, CDR2 SMNVEV (reference sequence). The CDR3 DNA sequence: TGTGCCAGCAGTTACCGGGACCGCCGATCTGAGCAGTACTTC. It codes for CASSYRDRRSEQYF.

This clonotype was seen more than once but under ten times. This rearrangement joins TRBV4-1 to TRBJ1-1; TRBD1 matches 8 bases. Germline CDR1 reads MGHRA; CDR2 reads YSYEKL. The CDR3 runs to 14 residues. With 4 bases clipped from V and 4 bases from J, the junction kept 5 bases outside the gene matches. The CDR3 nucleotides are TGCGCCAGCAGCCCAGACAGGGGAGGCACTGAAGCTTTCTTT. It encodes CASSPDRGGTEAFF.

The V gene is TRBV18, the J gene TRBJ2-7, with D possibly matching TRBD2 (5 bases). This CDR3 is 15 amino acids long. The germline CDR1 and CDR2 sequences are KGHSH and LQKENI. Trimming cost V 2 bases and J 4 bases, with 15 bases left between them. Here the CDR3 DNA reads TGTGCCAGCTCACCATCTTTGAGCGGTAGATACGAGCAGTACGTC. This gives the protein CASSPSLSGRYEQYV.

This clonotype was counted only a few times. V gene TRBV12-3 or TRBV12-4 combines with J gene TRBJ1-1; the match to TRBD1 covers 7 bases. This CDR3 has 15 residues. The junction had 7 bases not matched to a gene; V was cut back by 6 bases and J by 0 bases. The CDR3 nucleotides are TGTGCCAGCAGCCTAACCGGGACAGTGAACACTGAAGCTTTCTTT. Protein sequence: CASSLTGTVNTEAFF.

V is TRBV7-9 and J is TRBJ2-7; 7 nucleotides line up with TRBD1. The CDR3 runs 15 residues. From germline, CDR1 is SEHNR and CDR2 FQNEAQ (reference sequence). With V trimmed by 5 bases and J by 4 bases, 11 bases remained unmatched. The CDR3 DNA reads TGTGCCAGCAGCGCTCCGTCGACAGGGATATACGAGCAGTACTTC. Residues: CASSAPSTGIYEQYF.

The chain joins TRBV29-1 to TRBJ1-1; possibly TRBD1 for D (5 bases). Germline CDR1 is SQVTM and CDR2 is ANQGSEA. V lost 7 bases, J lost 0 bases, and 12 bases lay in between. There are 13 residues in the CDR3. The CDR3 is CSAEGPMNTEAFF. The CDR3 DNA reads as TGCAGCGCCGAGGGACCGATGAACACTGAAGCTTTCTTT.

The chain is built from TRBV7-2 and TRBJ2-5; D ambiguous. The CDR3 is 12 amino acids. The V gene's germline CDR1 is SGHTA and CDR2 FQGNSA. Trimming pared 5 bases from V and 5 bases from J, leaving 9 bases between. The CDR3 DNA sequence: TGTGCCAGCAGCACCTTGACCGAGACCCAGTACTTC. Translating gives CASSTLTETQYF.

The chain links TRBV28 to TRBJ2-7; no definite D call. CDR1 is MDHEN, CDR2 SYDVKM, per germline. The CDR3 totals 15 residues. The V and J ends lost 4 bases and 0 bases respectively, with 13 bases between them. CDR3 sequence (DNA): TGTGCCAGCAGTTCCGCAAGCGCGCACTCCTACGAGCAGTACTTC. Translated: CASSSASAHSYEQYF.

This clonotype has more than one count but fewer than ten. This chain connects TRBV12-3 or TRBV12-4 to TRBJ2-1; D remains ambiguous. The CDR3 has 12 amino acids. V gave up 7 bases and J gave up 5 bases, with 9 bases separating them. The DNA of the CDR3 is TGTGCCAGCACCCTTGGAAACAATGAGCAGTTCTTC. It is translated as CASTLGNNEQFF.

Written as DNA, the CDR3 is TGTGCCAGCAGAGTTGGAGGGGGCTTTTCACCCCTCCACTTT. Protein product: CASRVGGGFSPLHF. This chain joins TRBV27 and TRBJ1-6, with 7 positions matching TRBD1. Germline CDR1 MNHEY, CDR2 SMNVEV (reference sequence). This CDR3 contains 14 residues. V gave up 6 bases and J gave up 9 bases; unmatched junction bases: 8.

This clonotype was seen a few times. The rearrangement uses TRBV12-5 and TRBJ2-7, with 9 bases lining up with TRBD1. The CDR3 extends over 12 amino acids. Unmatched junction bases numbered 5, after V lost 7 bases and J lost 7 bases. The germline gives CDR1 LGHNT, CDR2 FRNRAP. The CDR3 region has the DNA TGTGCTAGTGTCTTGGGGACAGGGGAGCAGTACGTC. This sequence encodes CASVLGTGEQYV.

The chain recombines TRBV6-5 with TRBJ1-1; possible D gene TRBD1, 6 bases. Germline CDR1 reads MNHEY; CDR2 reads SVGAGI. The CDR3 extends over 15 amino acids. Trimming shortened V by 5 bases and J by 0 bases, and 13 bases separated the two germline ends. The CDR3 coding sequence is TGTGCCAGCAGTCCTTCCGGACAGTTGAACACTGAAGCTTTCTTT. Translation: CASSPSGQLNTEAFF.